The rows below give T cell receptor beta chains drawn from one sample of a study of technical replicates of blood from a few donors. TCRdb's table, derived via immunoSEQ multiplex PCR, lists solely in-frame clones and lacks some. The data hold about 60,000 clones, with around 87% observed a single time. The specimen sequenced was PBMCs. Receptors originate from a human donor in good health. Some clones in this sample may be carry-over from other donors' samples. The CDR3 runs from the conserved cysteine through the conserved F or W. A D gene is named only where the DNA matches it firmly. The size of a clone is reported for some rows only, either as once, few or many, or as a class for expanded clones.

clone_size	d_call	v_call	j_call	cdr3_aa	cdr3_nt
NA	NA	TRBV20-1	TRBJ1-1	CSAREWTEAFF	TGCAGTGCTAGGGAGTGGACTGAAGCTTTCTTT
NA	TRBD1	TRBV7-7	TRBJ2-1	CASSLTGSSYNEQFF	TGTGCCAGCAGCTTGACAGGGAGCTCCTACAATGAGCAGTTCTTC
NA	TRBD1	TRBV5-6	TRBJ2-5	CASSAGQGARETQYF	TGTGCCAGCAGCGCAGGACAGGGGGCGAGGGAGACCCAGTACTTC
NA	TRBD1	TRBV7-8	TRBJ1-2	CASSTGQGEYGYTF	TGTGCCAGCAGCACCGGACAGGGGGAGTATGGCTACACCTTC
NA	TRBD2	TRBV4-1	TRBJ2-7	CASSQVAGEQYF	TGCGCCAGCAGCCAAGTAGCGGGAGAACAGTACTTC
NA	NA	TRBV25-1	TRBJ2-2	CASSEEGVITGNTGELFF	TGTGCCAGCAGTGAGGAAGGGGTAATTACGGGGAACACCGGGGAGCTGTTTTTT
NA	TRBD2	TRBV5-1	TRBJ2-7	CASSLEPPGTSGYEQYF	TGCGCCAGCAGCTTGGAACCCCCCGGGACTAGCGGGTACGAGCAGTACTTC
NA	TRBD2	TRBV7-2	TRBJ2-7	CASSLVPSGVSSYEQYF	TGTGCCAGCAGCTTAGTTCCCAGCGGGGTGAGCTCCTACGAGCAGTACTTC
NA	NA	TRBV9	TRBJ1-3	CASSGRVPILEPGNTIYF	TGTGCCAGCAGCGGCAGGGTCCCCATATTGGAGCCTGGAAACACCATATATTTT
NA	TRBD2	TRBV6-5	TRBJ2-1	CASSYWAGGNNEQFF	TGTGCCAGCAGTTACTGGGCGGGGGGGAACAATGAGCAGTTCTTC
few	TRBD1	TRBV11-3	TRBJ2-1	CASSSYRGGDEQFF	TGTGCCAGCAGCTCGTACAGGGGTGGGGATGAGCAGTTCTTC
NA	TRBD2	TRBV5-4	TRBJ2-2	CASSLEDLAAGAGELFF	TGTGCCAGCAGCTTGGAAGATTTGGCAGCGGGGGCCGGGGAGCTGTTTTTT
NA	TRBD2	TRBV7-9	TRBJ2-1	CASSLAGGPYSEQFF	TGTGCCAGCAGCCTAGCGGGAGGCCCGTACAGTGAGCAGTTCTTC
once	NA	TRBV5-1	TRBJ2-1	CASSLMPDSWQFF	TGCGCCAGCAGCTTAATGCCTGACAGTTGGCAGTTCTTC
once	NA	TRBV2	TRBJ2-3	CASSVSRGNADTQYF	TGTGCCAGCAGTGTTAGCAGGGGCAATGCAGATACGCAGTATTTT
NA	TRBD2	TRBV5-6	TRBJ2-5	CASSLLASGREETQYF	TGTGCCAGCAGCTTGTTGGCTAGCGGGAGGGAAGAGACCCAGTACTTC
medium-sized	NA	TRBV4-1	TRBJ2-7	CASSQVAEGVGQGSEQYF	TGCGCCAGCAGCCAAGTGGCAGAGGGGGTGGGGCAGGGCTCCGAGCAGTACTTC
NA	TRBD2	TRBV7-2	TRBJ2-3	CASSLLAGGTADTQYF	TGTGCCAGCAGCTTACTGGCGGGGGGGACAGCAGATACGCAGTATTTT
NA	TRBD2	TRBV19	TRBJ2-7	CASSSGLAGVTEQYF	TGTGCCAGTAGTTCGGGACTAGCGGGAGTTACCGAGCAGTACTTC
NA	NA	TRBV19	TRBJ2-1	CASSTESTNEQFF	TGTGCCAGTAGCACCGAGAGTACCAATGAGCAGTTCTTC
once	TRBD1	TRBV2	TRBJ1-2	CVTAPDRGNYGYTF	TGTGTCACCGCGCCGGACAGGGGAAACTATGGCTACACCTTC
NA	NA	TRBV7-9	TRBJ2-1	CASSEMEDSYNEQFF	TGTGCCAGCAGCGAGATGGAGGACTCCTACAATGAGCAGTTCTTC
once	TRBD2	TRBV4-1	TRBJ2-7	CASSQVASGGGEQYF	TGCGCCAGCAGCCAAGTCGCTAGCGGGGGTGGCGAGCAGTACTTC
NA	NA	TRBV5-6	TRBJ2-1	CASSLGTKEFF	TGTGCCAGCAGCTTGGGGACTAAGGAGTTCTTC
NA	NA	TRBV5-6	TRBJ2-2	CASSLGLTNTGELFF	TGTGCCAGCAGCTTGGGCCTAACGAACACCGGGGAGCTGTTTTTT
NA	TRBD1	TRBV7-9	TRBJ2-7	CASNNRDRGVHQYF	TGTGCCAGCAACAACCGGGACAGGGGTGTACATCAGTACTTC